Each of the 15 T cell receptor beta chains below was sequenced from the same sample in a study of blood T cell repertoires in COVID-19. Assay used: immunoSEQ multiplex PCR; TCRdb lists only in-frame clones, some missing. The table has hundreds of thousands of clones, 85% seen once; the top ten hold roughly 3.9%. Sequencing was carried out using peripheral blood. The receptor set was obtained from a woman younger than 30 with acute or convalescent COVID-19.

The CDR3 region is CASSLDLGYGYTF. The DNA for the CDR3 is TGTGCCAGCAGCTTGGATCTAGGTTATGGCTACACCTTC. The chain combines TRBV5-6 with TRBJ1-2; D unclear. V gave up 0 bases and J gave up 5 bases, with 8 bases separating them. This CDR3 has 13 residues. The germline V gene encodes CDR1 SGHDT and CDR2 YYEEEE.

The chain uses TRBV3-1 (or the pseudogene TRBV3-2) and TRBJ1-2; 10 bases are a match to TRBD1. The CDR3 consists of 19 residues. Germline-derived CDR1 and CDR2 are LGHDT and YNNKEL (reference sequence). Trimming at V came to 2 bases and at J to 4 bases, leaving 16 bases not matched to a gene. DNA of the CDR3: TGTGCCAGCAGCCAACTCGTCGCCGGGACAGGGGTCCCCCTCTATGGCTACACCTTC. It codes for CASSQLVAGTGVPLYGYTF.

The chain couples TRBV11-2 to TRBJ2-5, with TRBD2 as a possible D gene (6 bases). The CDR3 length is 14 residues. Germline values: CDR1 SGHAT, CDR2 FQNNGV. V dropped 5 bases and J dropped 2 bases, with 12 bases sitting between them. CDR3 loop: CASSVGLSQETQYF. The CDR3 DNA sequence: TGTGCCAGCAGCGTGGGACTTTCTCAAGAGACCCAGTACTTC.

V usage is TRBV5-4 and J usage is TRBJ1-1, with 12 bases identical to TRBD1. The V gene end was trimmed by 1 base and the J gene end by 3 bases; junction bases not matched to a gene: 7. Per germline, CDR1 SGHNT and CDR2 YYREEE (reference sequence). The CDR3 spans 17 residues. The CDR3 DNA reads TGTGCCAGCAGCTTGCCCGGGACAGGGGGCGCTTACACTGAAGCTTTCTTT. This gives the protein CASSLPGTGGAYTEAFF.

The CDR3 region is CASRIGQGDYEQYF. The CDR3, as DNA: TGTGCCAGCAGAATAGGACAGGGAGACTACGAGCAGTACTTC. The rearrangement uses TRBV6-5 and TRBJ2-7, with 8 bases fitting TRBD1. The J segment lost 3 bases and the V segment lost 6 bases, leaving 7 bases of the junction unmatched. Germline V CDR1 and CDR2: MNHEY, SVGAGI. The CDR3 covers 14 residues.

The chain recombines TRBV28 with TRBJ1-2; D not resolved. V was pared by 3 bases and J by 4 bases, with 27 bases between. CDR1 and CDR2 from the germline V gene are MDHEN and SYDVKM. The length of the CDR3 is 19 residues. The CDR3 sequence: CASSFAQSLVGRTRYGYTF. CDR3 sequence (DNA): TGTGCCAGCAGTTTTGCCCAAAGCCTCGTGGGCCGAACACGCTATGGCTACACCTTC.

This clone was seen a handful of times. The chain uses TRBV27 and TRBJ1-5; D is unclear. The germline V gene encodes CDR1 MNHEY and CDR2 SMNVEV (reference sequence). CDR3 size: 13 residues. Trimming left V 3 bases short and J 4 bases short, with 7 bases between. This CDR3 is CASSFTVNQPQHF. The CDR3 region has the DNA TGTGCCAGCAGTTTCACAGTTAATCAGCCCCAGCATTTT.

This rearrangement joins TRBV5-8 to TRBJ2-1, with TRBD2 as a possible D gene (5 bases). The germline V gene has CDR1 SGHTS and CDR2 YDEGEE. V was cut by 4 bases and J by 9 bases, with 20 bases left in between. There are 15 residues in the CDR3. CDR3 DNA: TGTGCCAGCAGCCAGAAAATAACTAGGAAGATTGAGCAGTTCTTC. It is translated as CASSQKITRKIEQFF.

The count of this clone is one. The chain combines TRBV6-5 with TRBJ2-5, with TRBD1 as a possible D gene (5 bases). The CDR3 covers 14 residues. Deletions cut 1 base from V and 1 base from J, with 7 bases between. Germline CDR1 and CDR2: MNHEY and SVGAGI. CDR3 sequence reads: CASSYFDSQETQYF. In DNA, the CDR3 is TGTGCCAGCAGTTACTTCGACAGCCAAGAGACCCAGTACTTC.

This clone has more than one count but fewer than ten. The V and J genes are TRBV10-3 and TRBJ2-3, with TRBD1 matching over 10 bases. The CDR3 spans 14 residues. The V segment lost 10 bases and the J segment 5 bases; nucleotides outside the gene matches: 9. CDR1 and CDR2 (germline): ENHRY, SYGVKD. The CDR3 region has the DNA TGTGCCACCGCCCGGGACAGGGGAATAGATACGCAGTATTTT. Translation: CATARDRGIDTQYF.

This chain connects TRBV7-7 to TRBJ2-1, with a possible D match to TRBD2 (6 bases). Germline V lookup: CDR1 SSHAT, CDR2 FNYEAQ (reference sequence). This CDR3 contains 14 residues. Trimming removed 5 bases from V and 8 bases from J, with 16 bases in between. This CDR3 reads CASSARAGGDEQFF. CDR3 coding DNA: TGTGCCAGCAGCGCCCGGGCCGGAGGGGATGAGCAGTTCTTC. Complete variable domain (other parts from reference TRBV7-7 and TRBJ2-1): GAGVSQSPRYKVTKRGQDVTLRCDPISSHATLYWYQQALGQGPEFLTYFNYEAQPDKSGLPSDRFSAERPEGSISTLTIQRTEQRDSAMYRCASSARAGGDEQFFGPGTRLTVL.

V usage is TRBV24-1 and J usage is TRBJ1-2, with 8 bases aligning to TRBD1. The germline V gene encodes CDR1 KGHDR and CDR2 SFDVKD. The junction had 13 bases not matched to a gene; V was cut back by 5 bases and J by 3 bases. CDR3 size: 17 residues. For the CDR3, the DNA is TGTGCCACCAGTGGACTCCCTCCAGACAGGGGAGACTATGGCTACACCTTC. Its translation: CATSGLPPDRGDYGYTF.

The chain recombines TRBV11-3 with TRBJ2-1; D is ambiguous. The CDR3 has 11 residues. Germline lookup yields CDR1 SGHNT and CDR2 YENEEA. V shed 5 bases and J shed 6 bases, with 5 bases lying between them. CDR3 in amino acids: CASSLSNEQFF. CDR3 sequence (DNA): TGTGCCAGCAGCCTCAGCAATGAGCAGTTCTTC.

The chain links TRBV5-5 to TRBJ2-7, with 7 bases lining up with TRBD1. The V gene's germline CDR1 is SGHKS and CDR2 YYEKEE (reference sequence). The V and J ends lost 0 bases and 0 bases, in that order; junction bases with no gene match: 6. The CDR3 has 16 amino acids. In nucleotides, the CDR3 is TGTGCCAGCAGCTTGGGGGCAGGGGGAATCTCCTACGAGCAGTACTTC. It is translated as CASSLGAGGISYEQYF.

V and J are TRBV7-3 and TRBJ2-7; TRBD1 is a possible D gene (6 bases). Germline V CDR1 and CDR2: SGHTA, FQGTGA. Trimming took 6 bases from V and 5 from J, leaving 14 bases between them. CDR3 length: 13 amino acids. The CDR3 reads CASSSEQGDEQYF. The CDR3, as DNA: TGTGCCAGCAGTTCTGAACAGGGAGACGAGCAGTACTTC.